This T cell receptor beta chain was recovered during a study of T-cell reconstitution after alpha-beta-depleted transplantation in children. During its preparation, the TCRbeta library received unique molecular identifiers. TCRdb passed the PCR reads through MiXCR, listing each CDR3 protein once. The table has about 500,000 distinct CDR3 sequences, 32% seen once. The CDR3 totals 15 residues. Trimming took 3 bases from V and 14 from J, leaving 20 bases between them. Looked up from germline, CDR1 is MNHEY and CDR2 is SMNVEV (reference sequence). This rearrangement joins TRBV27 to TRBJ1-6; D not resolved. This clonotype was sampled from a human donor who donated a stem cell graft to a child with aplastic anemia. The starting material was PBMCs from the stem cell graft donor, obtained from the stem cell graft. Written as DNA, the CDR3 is TGTGCCAGCAGTTTCCTGGATTCCCCCGGGGTGGCCCTCCACTTT. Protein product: CASSFLDSPGVALHF.